The T cell receptor (beta chain) described here comes from a study of blood T cell repertoires in COVID-19. In the study overall: Acute and convalescent COVID-19 specimens originated in the United States, Italy and Spain. The analysed material was cDNA or gDNA that came from T cells, B-cell-depleted T cells, or PBMCs.

Per germline, CDR1 LGHNA and CDR2 YSLEER. The CDR3 loop spans 12 amino acids. Trimming took off 0 bases at V and 7 bases at J, with 5 bases between the two ends. As originally analysed: Nucleated cell number was recorded as an estimate derived from reference gene primer amplification. The table came from immunoSEQ multiplex PCR; TCRdb's copy has only in-frame clones and leaves some out. From that table come the V and J calls and clone size; the DNA was used to work out D and trimming. The sample lists 30,000 to 50,000 clones; around 95% were seen once. This chain joins TRBV4-3 and TRBJ2-3; D is unresolved. The source material was peripheral blood. This TCR was sampled from a human donor with active COVID-19. The donor label of this sample is uncertain. CDR3 sequence (DNA): TGCGCCAGCAGCCAAGACCGTAATACGCAGTATTTT. This gives the protein CASSQDRNTQYF.